These T cell receptor beta chains were read from a single sample in a study of blood T cell repertoires in COVID-19. Sequencing was performed with immunoSEQ multiplex PCR; in TCRdb, only in-frame clones are kept and a portion is missing. The profile covers 130,000 or so clones, with around four fifths appearing a single time and roughly 5.5% taken by the ten largest. The specimen was peripheral blood. Receptors were obtained from a man older than 75 with active or convalescent COVID-19. Each CDR3 is given without its conserved first and last residue.

j_call v_call cdr3_aa
TRBJ1-4 TRBV7-9 ASSFRQGPEKLF
TRBJ2-1 TRBV7-2 ASSPGLAYEQF
TRBJ1-1 TRBV3-1/TRBV3-2 ASSPQGTGGTEAF
TRBJ2-7 TRBV19 ASSMGQGPYEQY
TRBJ2-2 TRBV7-2 ASSPHPTGELF
TRBJ2-7 TRBV7-8 ASSARDRGSYEQY
TRBJ1-1 TRBV30 AWRYRANTEAF
TRBJ1-1 TRBV19 ASEGRQGAHLNTEAF
TRBJ1-4 TRBV29-1 SVGTGGNEKLF
TRBJ2-1 TRBV4-3 ASSRGTSGGGSSYNEQF
TRBJ2-2 TRBV18 ASSPRTGGADTGELF
TRBJ2-2 TRBV28 ASSFELANTGELF
TRBJ2-2 TRBV24-1 ATSDFLGSGRSTGELF
TRBJ2-5 TRBV5-6 ASSLGQQETQY
TRBJ1-5 TRBV5-1 ASSLGGGQPQH
TRBJ1-1 TRBV27 ASARGRRSEAF
TRBJ1-2 TRBV7-2 ASSQRQGGYYGYT
TRBJ2-5 TRBV9 ASSDAGGRLETQY
TRBJ2-5 TRBV6-2/TRBV6-3 ASTPSGQETQY
TRBJ1-1 TRBV5-8 ASSIDGTGQAF
TRBJ2-1 TRBV19 ASSWTGSYNEQF
TRBJ2-3 TRBV7-2 ASSPQGVGAADTQY
TRBJ2-1 TRBV7-2 ASSFMTGDYNEQF
TRBJ2-7 TRBV19 ATTEGVEQY
TRBJ2-2 TRBV2 ASSTSPGQGNTGELF
TRBJ2-7 TRBV25-1 ASSEFAPYEQY
TRBJ2-1 TRBV13 ASSKTSRRGNSYNEQF
TRBJ2-1 TRBV6-5 ASRRVGLSNEQF
TRBJ2-5 TRBV28 ASTPDPGRGQETQY
TRBJ2-2 TRBV25-1 ASSERWEAGELF
TRBJ1-3 TRBV9 ASSAGQGAGNTIY
TRBJ2-1 TRBV10-2 ASSELAGGPLSYNEQF
TRBJ2-7 TRBV18 ASSPTGTGIYEQY
TRBJ2-5 TRBV10-3 ATMTSGETQY
TRBJ2-1 TRBV11-2 ASVSGGDYNEQF
TRBJ2-5 TRBV4-3 ASSQGDSGGQETQY
TRBJ2-7 TRBV7-9 ASSSLSTSGGKPYEQY